A selection of T cell receptor beta chains follows, all from one sample in a study of T-cell memory formation after mild COVID-19. A single record per CDR3 protein comes from TCRdb applying MiXCR to the 5' RACE reads. The table has about 13,000 distinct CDR3 sequences, 16% seen once; the top ten hold approximately 54%. Material for sequencing was PBMCs or a T cell subset sorted from them (not recorded which). The receptor set was obtained from a man younger than 35 who had mild COVID-19 (a few samples of this study predate the infection). Cell type and time point are not known. The CDR3 runs from the conserved cysteine through the conserved F or W. Fields, in order: V gene, J gene, D gene, CDR3 length, clone size, CDR3 DNA, CDR3 protein. The D gene is left open where the match is weak. Clone size is shown for a subset of rows, as once, few, many or a class of expanded clone.

V: TRBV5-4; J: TRBJ2-5; D: -; length: 15; size: few; DNA: TGTGCCAGCGGGGACCTTTTTAGCGGACAAGAGACCCAGTACTTC; CDR3: CASGDLFSGQETQYF
V: TRBV4-1; J: TRBJ1-2; D: -; length: 15; size: many; DNA: TGCGCCAGCAGCCAAGAGTTCATGGACTTCCGTGGCTACACCTTC; CDR3: CASSQEFMDFRGYTF
V: TRBV7-6; J: TRBJ2-5; D: -; length: 14; size: -; DNA: TGTGCCAGCACCCCCGGTGGGGGACAAGAGACCCAGTACTTC; CDR3: CASTPGGGQETQYF
V: TRBV29-1; J: TRBJ2-2; D: TRBD2; length: 16; size: -; DNA: TGCAGCGTTCGGACTAGCGGGGGCCATAACACCGGGGAGCTGTTTTTT; CDR3: CSVRTSGGHNTGELFF
V: TRBV6-5; J: TRBJ2-1; D: TRBD2; length: 17; size: few; DNA: TGTGCCAGCTCTGATCGGCCTAGCGGGGGGGCCGGCAATGAGCAGTTCTTC; CDR3: CASSDRPSGGAGNEQFF
V: TRBV29-1; J: TRBJ1-1; D: -; length: 15; size: few; DNA: TGCAGCGTTGATGAGGGATTAGATAGATTCGAGGAAGCTTTCTTT; CDR3: CSVDEGLDRFEEAFF
V: TRBV3-1; J: TRBJ2-7; D: -; length: 15; size: -; DNA: TGTGCCAGCAGCCAAGGAAACCGAGGAGGCTACGAGCAGTACTTC; CDR3: CASSQGNRGGYEQYF
V: TRBV12-3/TRBV12-4; J: TRBJ1-5; D: -; length: 12; size: many; DNA: TGTGCCAGCAAACAAGGCAATCGGCCCCAGCATTTT; CDR3: CASKQGNRPQHF
V: TRBV9; J: TRBJ1-5; D: -; length: 16; size: few; DNA: TGTGCCAGCAGCGTAGTGTCGGCAGGGAACGATCAGCCCCAGCATTTT; CDR3: CASSVVSAGNDQPQHF
V: TRBV27; J: TRBJ2-1; D: TRBD2; length: 15; size: many; DNA: TGTGCCAGCAGTTCCCTAGCGGGGTTTTACAATGAGCAGTTCTTC; CDR3: CASSSLAGFYNEQFF
V: TRBV11-2; J: TRBJ1-4; D: -; length: 15; size: many; DNA: TGTGCCAGCAGCTTCACCCAGGGCGGGGGCGAAAAACTGTTTTTT; CDR3: CASSFTQGGGEKLFF
V: TRBV18; J: TRBJ2-7; D: -; length: 15; size: few; DNA: TGTGCCAGCTCTTCATCTTACCGACCCTCCTACGAGCAGTACTTC; CDR3: CASSSSYRPSYEQYF
V: TRBV7-2; J: TRBJ2-2; D: TRBD1; length: 16; size: many; DNA: TGTGCCAGCAACCCCTTGGGACAGGGGCACACCGGGGAGCTGTTTTTT; CDR3: CASNPLGQGHTGELFF
V: TRBV30; J: TRBJ1-1; D: -; length: 12; size: many; DNA: TGTGCCTTAGAGGGAATGAACACTGAAGCTTTCTTT; CDR3: CALEGMNTEAFF
V: TRBV11-2; J: TRBJ1-4; D: -; length: 12; size: many; DNA: TGTGCCAGCAGCGGGTTCGGTGAAAAACTGTTTTTT; CDR3: CASSGFGEKLFF
V: TRBV5-5; J: TRBJ2-7; D: TRBD1; length: 14; size: many; DNA: TGTGCCAGCAGCTCGGAAGACAGGGCCCACGAGCAGTACTTC; CDR3: CASSSEDRAHEQYF
V: TRBV5-1; J: TRBJ2-7; D: -; length: 13; size: -; DNA: TGCGCCAGCAGCCCCAAAGACTACTACGAGCAGTACTTC; CDR3: CASSPKDYYEQYF
V: TRBV19; J: TRBJ1-5; D: TRBD1; length: 16; size: many; DNA: TGTGCCAGTAGTAACGAGGGACAGGGCCTCAATCAGCCCCAGCATTTT; CDR3: CASSNEGQGLNQPQHF
V: TRBV7-3; J: TRBJ1-1; D: -; length: 12; size: many; DNA: TGTGCCAGCAGCTTAGGGTCGGGCTGGGCTTTCTTT; CDR3: CASSLGSGWAFF
V: TRBV7-9; J: TRBJ2-1; D: TRBD2; length: 18; size: many; DNA: TGTGCCAGCAGCCCTAAGAGCGGGGGGGCCTTCTCCTACAATGAGCAGTTCTTC; CDR3: CASSPKSGGAFSYNEQFF
V: TRBV27; J: TRBJ2-1; D: -; length: 13; size: many; DNA: TGTGCCAGCAGTTCCTTAAGTAGGAATGAGCAGTTCTTC; CDR3: CASSSLSRNEQFF
V: TRBV19; J: TRBJ1-2; D: -; length: 15; size: few; DNA: TGTGCCAGTAGTATACCAAGGATGGATAACTATGGCTACACCTTC; CDR3: CASSIPRMDNYGYTF
V: TRBV7-9; J: TRBJ2-5; D: -; length: 10; size: -; DNA: TGTTCCCTAGGGGGAGAGACCCAGTACTTC; CDR3: CSLGGETQYF
V: TRBV12-3/TRBV12-4; J: TRBJ1-2; D: -; length: 15; size: many; DNA: TGTGCCAGCAGTTTAGATTTTCAGGCCTGGGGTGGCTACACCTTC; CDR3: CASSLDFQAWGGYTF
V: TRBV11-2; J: TRBJ2-7; D: -; length: 16; size: -; DNA: TGTGCCAGCAGCTTAGATCCTGGACAGAGGTACTACGAGCAGTACTTC; CDR3: CASSLDPGQRYYEQYF
V: TRBV4-2; J: TRBJ1-1; D: -; length: 14; size: many; DNA: TGTGCCAGCAGCCCAGCCGAGGTAGGCACTGAAGCTTTCTTT; CDR3: CASSPAEVGTEAFF
V: TRBV11-2; J: TRBJ2-5; D: TRBD2; length: 16; size: -; DNA: TGTGCCAGCAGCTTATTCAGGCCGGGGGGGCAAGAGACCCAGTACTTC; CDR3: CASSLFRPGGQETQYF
V: TRBV7-2; J: TRBJ2-1; D: -; length: 15; size: many; DNA: TGTGCCAGCAGCTTAGGTTTCCTTACCTACAATGAGCAGTTCTTC; CDR3: CASSLGFLTYNEQFF
V: TRBV12-3/TRBV12-4; J: TRBJ2-1; D: TRBD2; length: 13; size: -; DNA: TGTGCCAGCAGATGGTCGGGGGGGAATGAGCAGTTCTTC; CDR3: CASRWSGGNEQFF